This T cell receptor beta chain was captured by sequencing in a study of blood T cell repertoires in COVID-19. Study at large: Acute and convalescent COVID-19 specimens originated in the United States, Italy and Spain. In each case, the material was cDNA or gDNA derived from T cells, B-cell-depleted T cells, or PBMCs.

In the study's own analysis: For nucleated cells, counts were estimated from reference gene primer amplification. Here immunoSEQ multiplex PCR was the method, and the copy in TCRdb shows in-frame clones only, minus some. Clonal size and the V and J genes are those of that table, whereas D and trimming came from the DNA. The sample has about 140,000 clones, roughly 88% seen once; the top ten hold 1.7%. Trimming cost V 2 bases and J 6 bases; bases outside gene matches: 8. CDR1 is SGHNT, CDR2 YYREEE, per germline (reference sequence). The CDR3 extends over 15 amino acids. This clone has just one count. The TCR originated in a woman aged 45-59 years with acute or convalescent COVID-19. The sequencing input was peripheral blood. This sequence joins TRBV5-4 and TRBJ1-2, with 9 bases identical to TRBD1. The DNA of the CDR3 is TGTGCCAGCAGCTTCGGACAGGGGACTAATGATGGCTACACCTTC. Its protein product is CASSFGQGTNDGYTF.